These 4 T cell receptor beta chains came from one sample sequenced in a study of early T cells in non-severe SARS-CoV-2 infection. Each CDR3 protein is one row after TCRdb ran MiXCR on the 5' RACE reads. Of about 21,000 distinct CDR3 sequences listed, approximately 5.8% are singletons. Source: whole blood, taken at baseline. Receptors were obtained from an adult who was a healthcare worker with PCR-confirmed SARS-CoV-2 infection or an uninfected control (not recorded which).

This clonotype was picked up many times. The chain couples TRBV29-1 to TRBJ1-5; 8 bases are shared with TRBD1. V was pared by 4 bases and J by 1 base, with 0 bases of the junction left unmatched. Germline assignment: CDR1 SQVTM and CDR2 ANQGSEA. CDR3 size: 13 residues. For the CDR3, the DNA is TGCAGCGTTGGGGACAGGAGCAATCAGCCCCAGCATTTT. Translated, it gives CSVGDRSNQPQHF.

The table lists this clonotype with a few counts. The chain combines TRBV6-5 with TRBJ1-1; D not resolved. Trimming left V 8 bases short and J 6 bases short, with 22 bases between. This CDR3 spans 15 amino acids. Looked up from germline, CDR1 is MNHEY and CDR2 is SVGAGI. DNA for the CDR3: TGTGCCAGCTTTAGTGGTAGGAGGCCGAGGTCTGAAGCTTTCTTT. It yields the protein CASFSGRRPRSEAFF.

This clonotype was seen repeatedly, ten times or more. Written as DNA, the CDR3 is TGTGCCAGCTCGACTCCGAGGACAGGGGAGAATGAGCAGTTCTTC. Its translation is CASSTPRTGENEQFF. This chain links TRBV18 with TRBJ2-1; 9 positions agree with TRBD1. This CDR3 region has 15 residues. Germline trimming cut 6 bases from V and 7 bases from J; bases unmatched to any gene: 10. In germline, CDR1 is KGHSH, CDR2 LQKENI. Full variable domain (missing parts from reference TRBV18 and TRBJ2-1): NAGVMQNPRHLVRRRGQEARLRCSPMKGHSHVYWYRQLPEEGLKFMVYLQKENIIDESGMPKERFSAEFPKEGPSILRIQQVVRGDSAAYFCASSTPRTGENEQFFGPGTRLTVL.

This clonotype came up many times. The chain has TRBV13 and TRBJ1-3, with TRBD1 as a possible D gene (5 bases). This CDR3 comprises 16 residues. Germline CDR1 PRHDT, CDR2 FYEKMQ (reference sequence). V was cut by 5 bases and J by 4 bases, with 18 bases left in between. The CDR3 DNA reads TGTGCCAGCAGCCCAAGGAGCGGGACCCCGGGAAACACCATATATTTT. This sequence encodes CASSPRSGTPGNTIYF.